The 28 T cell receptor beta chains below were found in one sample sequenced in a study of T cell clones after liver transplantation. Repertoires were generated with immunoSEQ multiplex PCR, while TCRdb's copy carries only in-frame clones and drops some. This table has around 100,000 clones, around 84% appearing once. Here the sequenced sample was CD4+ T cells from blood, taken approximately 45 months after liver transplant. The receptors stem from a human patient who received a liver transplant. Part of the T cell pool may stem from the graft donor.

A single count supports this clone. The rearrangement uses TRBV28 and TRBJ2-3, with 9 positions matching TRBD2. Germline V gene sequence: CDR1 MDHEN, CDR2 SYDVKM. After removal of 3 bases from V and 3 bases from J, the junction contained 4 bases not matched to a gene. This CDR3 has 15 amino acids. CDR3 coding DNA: TGTGCCAGCAGTTTTAGAAGCGGGGGGACAGATACGCAGTATTTT. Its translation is CASSFRSGGTDTQYF.

This CDR3 is CASSGVQGRLLAYF. CDR3 DNA: TGTGCCAGCAGTGGAGTCCAGGGTCGTCTCCTGGCGTACTTC. V is TRBV6-1 and J is TRBJ2-7; D might be TRBD1 (5 bases). CDR3 length equals 14 residues. V was cut by 4 bases and J by 12 bases, with 22 bases left in between. Germline V gene data show CDR1 as MNHNS and CDR2 as SASEGT.

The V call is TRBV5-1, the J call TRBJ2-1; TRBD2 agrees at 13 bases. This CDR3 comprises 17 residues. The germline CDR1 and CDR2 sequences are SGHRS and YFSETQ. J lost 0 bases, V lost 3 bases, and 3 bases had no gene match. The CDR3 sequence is CASSSRTSGSSYNEQFF. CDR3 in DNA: TGCGCCAGCAGCTCCCGGACTAGCGGGAGCTCCTACAATGAGCAGTTCTTC.

This CDR3 is CASSLEGSSGKETQYF. The CDR3 DNA is TGTGCCAGCAGCTTAGAGGGCTCCTCCGGGAAAGAGACCCAGTACTTC. The chain combines TRBV11-2 with TRBJ2-5; possibly TRBD2 for D (5 bases). Germline V gives CDR1 SGHAT, CDR2 FQNNGV. V was trimmed by 0 bases and J by 3 bases, leaving 14 bases between them. The length of the CDR3 is 16 residues.

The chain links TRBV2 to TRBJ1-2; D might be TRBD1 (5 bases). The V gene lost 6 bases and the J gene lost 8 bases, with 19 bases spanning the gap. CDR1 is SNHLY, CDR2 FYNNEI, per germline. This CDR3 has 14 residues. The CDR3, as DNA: TGTGCCAGCAGCGAAATCGGGAGACAGACCGGCTACACCTTC. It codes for CASSEIGRQTGYTF.

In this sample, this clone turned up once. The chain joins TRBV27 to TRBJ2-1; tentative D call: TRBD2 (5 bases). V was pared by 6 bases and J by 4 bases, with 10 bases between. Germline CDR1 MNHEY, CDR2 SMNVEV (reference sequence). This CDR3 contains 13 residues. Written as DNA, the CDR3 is TGTGCCAGCAGGTCCCTAGCTTACAATGAGCAGTTCTTC. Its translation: CASRSLAYNEQFF.

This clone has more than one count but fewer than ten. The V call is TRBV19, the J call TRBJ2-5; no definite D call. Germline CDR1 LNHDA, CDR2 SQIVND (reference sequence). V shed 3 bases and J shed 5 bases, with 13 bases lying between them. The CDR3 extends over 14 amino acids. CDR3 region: CASSIFRGIETQYF. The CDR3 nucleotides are TGTGCCAGTAGTATTTTCCGTGGGATTGAGACCCAGTACTTC.

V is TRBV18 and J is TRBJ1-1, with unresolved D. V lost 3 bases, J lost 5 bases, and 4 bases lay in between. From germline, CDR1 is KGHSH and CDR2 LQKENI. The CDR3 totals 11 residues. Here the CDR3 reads CASSPQTEAFF. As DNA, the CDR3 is TGTGCCAGCTCACCTCAAACTGAAGCTTTCTTT.

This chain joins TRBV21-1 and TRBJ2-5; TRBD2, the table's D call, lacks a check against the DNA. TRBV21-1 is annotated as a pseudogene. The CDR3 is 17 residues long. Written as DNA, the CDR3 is TGTGCCAGCAGCAAAAACGTCCTAGCGTGGGAAAAAGAGACCCAGTACTTC. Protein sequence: CASSKNVLAWEKETQYF.

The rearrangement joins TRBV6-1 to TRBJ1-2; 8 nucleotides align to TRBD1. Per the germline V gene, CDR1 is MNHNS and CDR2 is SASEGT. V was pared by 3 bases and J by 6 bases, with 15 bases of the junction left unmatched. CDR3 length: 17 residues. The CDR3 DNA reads TGTGCCAGCAGTGAGAGGCAGGGGGCGATTATCTACGATGGCTACACCTTC. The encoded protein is CASSERQGAIIYDGYTF.

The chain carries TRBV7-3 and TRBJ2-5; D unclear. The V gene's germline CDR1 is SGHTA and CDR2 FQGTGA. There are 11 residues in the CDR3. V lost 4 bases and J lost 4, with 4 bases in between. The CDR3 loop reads CASSSGETQYF. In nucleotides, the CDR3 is TGTGCCAGCAGCTCAGGAGAGACCCAGTACTTC.

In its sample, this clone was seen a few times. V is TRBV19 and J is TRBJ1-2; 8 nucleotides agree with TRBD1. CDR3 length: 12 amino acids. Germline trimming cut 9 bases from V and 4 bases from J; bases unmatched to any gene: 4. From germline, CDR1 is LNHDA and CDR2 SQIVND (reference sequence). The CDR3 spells CASRGRGYGYTF. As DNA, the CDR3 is TGTGCCAGCAGGGGGCGCGGCTATGGCTACACCTTC. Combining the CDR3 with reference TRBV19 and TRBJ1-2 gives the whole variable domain DGGITQSPKYLFRKEGQNVTLSCEQNLNHDAMYWYRQDPGQGLRLIYYSQIVNDFQKGDIAEGYSVSREKKESFPLTVTSAQKNPTAFYLCASRGRGYGYTFGSGTRLTVV.

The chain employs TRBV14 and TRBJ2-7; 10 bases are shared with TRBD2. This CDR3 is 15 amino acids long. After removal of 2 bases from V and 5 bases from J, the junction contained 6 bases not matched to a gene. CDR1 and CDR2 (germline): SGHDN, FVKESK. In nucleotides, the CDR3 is TGTGCCAGCAGCCAACAACAGCTAGCGGGAGACGAGCAGTACTTC. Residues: CASSQQQLAGDEQYF.

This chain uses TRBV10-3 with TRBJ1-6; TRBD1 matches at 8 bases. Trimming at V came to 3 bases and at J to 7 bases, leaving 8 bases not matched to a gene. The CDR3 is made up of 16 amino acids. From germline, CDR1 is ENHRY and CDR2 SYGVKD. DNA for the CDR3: TGTGCCATCAGTGAAAGTTCCGGGACAGGAAATTCACCCCTCCACTTT. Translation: CAISESSGTGNSPLHF.

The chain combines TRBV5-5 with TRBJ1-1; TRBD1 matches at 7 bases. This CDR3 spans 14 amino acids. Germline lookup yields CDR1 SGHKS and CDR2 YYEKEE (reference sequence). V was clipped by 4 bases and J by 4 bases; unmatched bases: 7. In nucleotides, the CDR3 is TGTGCCAGCAGCCGAACAGGGGCGGTCACTGAAGCTTTCTTT. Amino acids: CASSRTGAVTEAFF.

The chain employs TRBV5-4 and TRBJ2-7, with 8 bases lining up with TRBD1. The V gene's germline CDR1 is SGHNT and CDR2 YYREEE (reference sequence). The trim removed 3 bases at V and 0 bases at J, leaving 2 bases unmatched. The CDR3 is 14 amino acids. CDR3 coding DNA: TGTGCCAGCAGCTGGGACAGGAGCTCCTACGAGCAGTACTTC. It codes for CASSWDRSSYEQYF.

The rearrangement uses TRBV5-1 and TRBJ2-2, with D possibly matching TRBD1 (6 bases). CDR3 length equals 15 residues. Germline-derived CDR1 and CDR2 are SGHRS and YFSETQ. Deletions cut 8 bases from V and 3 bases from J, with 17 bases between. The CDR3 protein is CASTKDRKDTGELFF. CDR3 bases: TGCGCCAGTACCAAAGACAGGAAGGACACCGGGGAGCTGTTTTTT.

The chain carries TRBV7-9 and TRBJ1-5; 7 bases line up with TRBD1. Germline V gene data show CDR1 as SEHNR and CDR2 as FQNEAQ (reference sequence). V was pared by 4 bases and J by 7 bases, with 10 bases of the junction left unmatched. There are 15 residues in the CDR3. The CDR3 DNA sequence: TGTGCCAGCAGCTCCAGTACAGGGGTCGGGCAGCCCCAGCATTTT. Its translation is CASSSSTGVGQPQHF.

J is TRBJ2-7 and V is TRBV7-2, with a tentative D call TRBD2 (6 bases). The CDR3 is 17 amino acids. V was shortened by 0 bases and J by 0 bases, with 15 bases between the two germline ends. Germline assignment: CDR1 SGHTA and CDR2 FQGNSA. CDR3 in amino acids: CASSLAPGRGFSYEQYF. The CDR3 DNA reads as TGTGCCAGCAGCTTAGCGCCTGGGCGGGGCTTCTCCTACGAGCAGTACTTC.

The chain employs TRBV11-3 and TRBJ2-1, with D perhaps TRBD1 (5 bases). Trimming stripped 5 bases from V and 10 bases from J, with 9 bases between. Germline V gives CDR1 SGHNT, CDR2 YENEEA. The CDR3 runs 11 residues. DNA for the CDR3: TGTGCCAGCAGCAGGGGATCGGAGCAGTTCTTC. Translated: CASSRGSEQFF.

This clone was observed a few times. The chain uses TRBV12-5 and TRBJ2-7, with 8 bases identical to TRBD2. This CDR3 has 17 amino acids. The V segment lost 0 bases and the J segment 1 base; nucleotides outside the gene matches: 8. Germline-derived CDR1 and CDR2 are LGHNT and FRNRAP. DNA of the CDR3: TGTGCTAGTGGTTTGGTTTCACAACTAGCGGAGTCCTACGAGCAGTACTTC. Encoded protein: CASGLVSQLAESYEQYF.

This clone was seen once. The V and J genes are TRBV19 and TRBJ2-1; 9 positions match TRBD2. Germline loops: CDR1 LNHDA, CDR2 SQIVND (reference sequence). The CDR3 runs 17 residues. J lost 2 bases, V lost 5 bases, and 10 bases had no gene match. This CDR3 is CASSGGGTSGPYNEQFF. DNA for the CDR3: TGTGCCAGTAGTGGGGGGGGCACTAGCGGGCCCTACAATGAGCAGTTCTTC.

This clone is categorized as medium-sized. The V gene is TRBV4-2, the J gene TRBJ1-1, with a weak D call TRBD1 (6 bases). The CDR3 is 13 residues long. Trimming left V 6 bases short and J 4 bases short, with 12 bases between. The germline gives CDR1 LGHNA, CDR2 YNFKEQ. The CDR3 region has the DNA TGTGCCAGCAGTCGGGACACCACCACTGAAGCTTTCTTT. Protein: CASSRDTTTEAFF.

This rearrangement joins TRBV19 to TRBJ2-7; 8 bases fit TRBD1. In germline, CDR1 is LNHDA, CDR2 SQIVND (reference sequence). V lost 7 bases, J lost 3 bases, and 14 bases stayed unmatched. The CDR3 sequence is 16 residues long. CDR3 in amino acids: CASIKDREPIDYEQYF. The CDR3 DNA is TGTGCCAGTATAAAGGACAGGGAGCCCATAGACTACGAGCAGTACTTC.

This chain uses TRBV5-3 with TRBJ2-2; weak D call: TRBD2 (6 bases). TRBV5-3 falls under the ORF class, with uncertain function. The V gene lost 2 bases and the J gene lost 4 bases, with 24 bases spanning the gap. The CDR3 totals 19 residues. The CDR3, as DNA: TGTGCCAGAAGCTTTAGGTTCCGGACTAACGGGCTGATCACCGGGGAGCTGTTTTTT. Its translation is CARSFRFRTNGLITGELFF.

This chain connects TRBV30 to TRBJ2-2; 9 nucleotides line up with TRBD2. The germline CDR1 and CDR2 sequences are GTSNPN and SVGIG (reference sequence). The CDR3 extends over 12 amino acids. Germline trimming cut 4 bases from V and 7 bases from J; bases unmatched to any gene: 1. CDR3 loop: CAWTSGIGELFF. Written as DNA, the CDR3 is TGTGCCTGGACTAGCGGGATCGGGGAGCTGTTTTTT.

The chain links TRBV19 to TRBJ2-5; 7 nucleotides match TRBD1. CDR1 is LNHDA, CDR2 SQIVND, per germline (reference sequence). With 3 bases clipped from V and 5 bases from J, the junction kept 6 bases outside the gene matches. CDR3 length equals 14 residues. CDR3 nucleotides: TGTGCCAGTAGTATTACTAACAGGGGCGAGACCCAGTACTTC. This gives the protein CASSITNRGETQYF.

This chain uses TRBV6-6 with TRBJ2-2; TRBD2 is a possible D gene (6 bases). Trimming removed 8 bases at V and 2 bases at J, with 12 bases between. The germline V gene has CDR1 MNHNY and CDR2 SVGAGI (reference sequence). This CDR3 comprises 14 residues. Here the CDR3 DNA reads TGTGCCAGCTGGGGGGTGCCCAACACCGGGGAGCTGTTTTTT. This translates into CASWGVPNTGELFF.